Below, 14 T cell receptor beta chains from the same sample are listed, as sequenced in a study of cytomegalovirus exposure and HLA in healthy donors. A multiplex PCR was run with 60 Vbeta primers and 13 Jbeta primers. Only in-frame clones appear in the TCRdb table, and some are missing; sequencing was by immunoSEQ multiplex PCR. Of about 130,000 clones listed, around 75% are singletons. Sequenced sample: PBMCs. Source of these receptors: a woman in her 50s in good health and CMV-seronegative.

The chain is built from TRBV13 and TRBJ2-2; 12 bases line up with TRBD1. The CDR3 consists of 16 residues. The V gene's germline CDR1 is PRHDT and CDR2 FYEKMQ (reference sequence). The V segment lost 5 bases and the J segment 7 bases; nucleotides outside the gene matches: 8. CDR3 sequence: CASSPQGQGAFGELFF. The CDR3 region has the DNA TGTGCCAGCAGCCCGCAGGGACAGGGGGCGTTCGGGGAGCTGTTTTTT.

V and J are TRBV7-2 and TRBJ2-5; 14 nucleotides line up with TRBD2. The CDR3 runs to 16 residues. The J segment lost 5 bases and the V segment lost 4 bases, leaving 6 bases of the junction unmatched. Germline CDR1 SGHTA, CDR2 FQGNSA. CDR3 DNA: TGTGCCAGCAGCTATGGGACTAGCGGGAGAAGGGAGACCCAGTACTTC. This codes for CASSYGTSGRRETQYF.

The chain uses TRBV5-6 and TRBJ1-5, with TRBD1 identical over 8 bases. Germline CDR1 is SGHDT and CDR2 is YYEEEE. Trimming removed 2 bases from V and 7 bases from J; junction bases left unmatched: 11. The CDR3 covers 16 residues. The CDR3 DNA follows: TGTGCCAGCAGCTTTGGGGGACAGGTGAGCGGCCAGCCCCAGCATTTT. Protein: CASSFGGQVSGQPQHF.

The chain links TRBV7-9 to TRBJ2-3; 7 bases are a match to TRBD2. V lost 3 bases and J lost 11; bases outside the gene matches: 5. This CDR3 has 12 amino acids. Germline CDR1 reads SEHNR; CDR2 reads FQNEAQ (reference sequence). DNA of the CDR3: TGTGCCAGCAGCTTTATCACGGGAGGGCAGTATTTT. As protein: CASSFITGGQYF.

This clone was found a few times. V and J are TRBV6-5 and TRBJ1-4, with TRBD1 as a possible D gene (5 bases). Germline loops: CDR1 MNHEY, CDR2 SVGAGI. Trimming took off 0 bases at V and 3 bases at J, with 8 bases between the two ends. This CDR3 comprises 15 residues. The DNA for the CDR3 is TGTGCCAGCAGTTACTCGACAGTGCCTAATGAAAAACTGTTTTTT. Translation: CASSYSTVPNEKLFF.

The V gene is TRBV11-1, the J gene TRBJ1-4, with 9 bases fitting TRBD1. V trimming: 5 bases; J trimming: 4 bases; junction bases outside the gene matches: 8. The CDR3 extends over 16 amino acids. Looked up from germline, CDR1 is SGHAT and CDR2 is FQDESV (reference sequence). The CDR3 DNA is TGTGCCAGCAGCCAAGGAAAGGGACAGGGTAATGAAAAACTGTTTTTT. It translates to CASSQGKGQGNEKLFF.

The genes are TRBV30 and TRBJ1-1; no clear D. Germline CDR1 GTSNPN, CDR2 SVGIG (reference sequence). This CDR3 region has 12 residues. The V and J ends lost 1 base and 8 bases respectively, with 11 bases between them. In nucleotides, the CDR3 is TGTGCCTGGAGTGCTTGGCCCCCCGAAGCTTTCTTT. This encodes CAWSAWPPEAFF.

Only a few counts were recorded for this clone. The rearrangement links TRBV4-3 to TRBJ1-4; 7 bases are shared with TRBD1. CDR1 and CDR2 from the germline V gene are LGHNA and YSLEER. This CDR3 has 14 residues. V lost 6 bases and J lost 3; bases outside the gene matches: 4. Here the CDR3 reads CASRKGQPNEKLFF. The DNA for the CDR3 is TGCGCCAGCAGGAAGGGACAGCCTAATGAAAAACTGTTTTTT.

This chain's CDR3 is CASSPTRGWRRTNEKLFF. The CDR3 nucleotides are TGTGCCAGCAGCCCGACAAGAGGATGGCGGAGGACTAATGAAAAACTGTTTTTT. V usage is TRBV14 and J usage is TRBJ1-4; D uncertain. With 4 bases removed from V and 2 bases from J, the gap between germline ends came to 20 bases. The germline V gene has CDR1 SGHDN and CDR2 FVKESK. The CDR3 length is 18 residues. Combining the CDR3 with reference TRBV14 and TRBJ1-4 gives the whole variable domain EAGVTQFPSHSVIEKGQTVTLRCDPISGHDNLYWYRRVMGKEIKFLLHFVKESKQDESGMPNNRFLAERTGGTYSTLKVQPAELEDSGVYFCASSPTRGWRRTNEKLFFGSGTQLSVL.

The chain is built from TRBV5-1 and TRBJ2-1; D perhaps matches TRBD2 (6 bases). V lost 0 bases, J lost 1 base, and 11 bases lay in between. Germline-derived CDR1 and CDR2 are SGHRS and YFSETQ. This CDR3 is 16 amino acids long. The chain's CDR3 is CASSLVQGGSYNEQFF. The CDR3 nucleotides read TGCGCCAGCAGCTTGGTGCAGGGAGGTTCCTACAATGAGCAGTTCTTC.

CDR3 in DNA: TGTGCCAGCAGCCCCCGGACAGGGGCGCCCACTGAAGCTTTCTTT. Translation: CASSPRTGAPTEAFF. The chain carries TRBV7-2 and TRBJ1-1; 9 bases fit TRBD1. V lost 5 bases and J lost 4; bases outside the gene matches: 8. Per germline, CDR1 SGHTA and CDR2 FQGNSA. This CDR3 comprises 15 residues. Looking up the rest from reference TRBV7-2 and TRBJ1-1 gives the full variable domain: GAGVSQSPSNKVTEKGKDVELRCDPISGHTALYWYRQSLGQGLEFLIYFQGNSAPDKSGLPSDRFSAERTGGSVSTLTIQRTQQEDSAVYLCASSPRTGAPTEAFFGQGTRLTVV.

J is TRBJ2-1 and V is TRBV29-1, with TRBD2 matching over 9 bases. This CDR3 is 12 amino acids long. The J segment lost 9 bases and the V segment lost 7 bases, leaving 7 bases of the junction unmatched. The germline CDR1 and CDR2 sequences are SQVTM and ANQGSEA. This CDR3 is CSGGLAVGEQFF. The CDR3 DNA reads as TGCAGCGGGGGACTAGCAGTAGGTGAGCAGTTCTTC.

The genes are TRBV11-2 and TRBJ2-7; 8 bases line up with TRBD2. V shed 1 base and J 0 bases; nucleotides not matched to a gene: 2. The CDR3 spans 15 residues. Germline values: CDR1 SGHAT, CDR2 FQNNGV. DNA for the CDR3: TGTGCCAGCAGCTTAGGACTAGCGAGCTCCTACGAGCAGTACTTC. It encodes CASSLGLASSYEQYF.

The chain carries TRBV30 and TRBJ1-2, with a possible D match to TRBD1 (6 bases). The CDR3 totals 12 residues. V lost 0 bases and J 8 bases, leaving 10 bases between the germline ends. Germline assignment: CDR1 GTSNPN and CDR2 SVGIG (reference sequence). In DNA, the CDR3 is TGTGCCTGGAGTGTTCACAGGGACGGCTACACCTTC. Its translation is CAWSVHRDGYTF.